This entry features one T cell receptor beta chain sequence. The antigen is not known. V was clipped by 3 bases and J by 10 bases, with 9 bases between them. CDR1 and CDR2 from the germline V gene are ENHRY and SYGVKD. This CDR3 comprises 11 residues. Sequencing was performed with immunoSEQ multiplex PCR; in TCRdb, only in-frame clones are kept and a portion is missing. The sample consists of 150,000 to 200,000 clones, about nine tenths of them appearing once. This sample was taken from a study of T cell responses to AZD1222 COVID-19 vaccine. Study-level points and caveats: The donor group comprised mostly white British people and more females; the analysis possibly underestimated clonal diversity. Repertoire samples came only from after the peak T cell response. Close to half of spike-specific TCRs reportedly recognize unmutated variant regions. Baseline antibody screening turned up just a handful of seropositive AZD1222 recipients.

The sample consisted of peripheral blood, taken 28 days after the second AZD1222 dose. The clonotype comes from an adult who received the AZD1222 COVID-19 vaccine. This sequence joins TRBV10-3 and TRBJ1-2, with D tentatively TRBD1 (6 bases). The CDR3 DNA is TGTGCCATCAGTGACCAGGGGAACTACACCTTC. It specifies CAISDQGNYTF.